The clone carrying this T cell receptor (beta chain) appeared once. This table comes from immunoSEQ multiplex PCR, and its TCRdb copy is limited to in-frame clones, with some not included. The sample has around 250,000 clones; 83% are singletons. CDR3 size: 10 residues. Per germline, CDR1 DFQATT and CDR2 SNEGSKA (reference sequence). This sample is drawn from a study of blood T cell repertoires in COVID-19. Across the whole study: Specimens from acute and convalescent COVID-19 originated in the United States, Italy and Spain.

Source material: peripheral blood. The chain employs TRBV20-1 and TRBJ2-1; D is unclear. The TCR originated in an elderly man with acute or convalescent COVID-19. The CDR3 here is CSFLYNEQFF. The CDR3, as DNA: TGCAGCTTCCTCTACAATGAGCAGTTCTTC.